The 2 T cell receptor beta chains below all came from one sample that was sequenced in a study of cytomegalovirus exposure and HLA in healthy donors. PCR amplification relied on 60 Vbeta primers (plus 13 Jbeta primers). Libraries were prepared by immunoSEQ multiplex PCR; TCRdb keeps only in-frame clonotypes and omits some of them. The sample consists of about 170,000 clones, about 85% of them appearing once. Specimen: PBMCs. The receptor set was obtained from a boy under 10 years old in good health and CMV-seronegative.

V gene TRBV30 combines with J gene TRBJ2-2, with a possible D match to TRBD2 (5 bases). Looked up from germline, CDR1 is GTSNPN and CDR2 is SVGIG (reference sequence). The CDR3 has 14 residues. Trimming cost V 3 bases and J 3 bases, with 11 bases left between them. CDR3 protein: CAWSAGSDTGELFF. CDR3 bases: TGTGCCTGGAGCGCGGGCTCGGACACCGGGGAGCTGTTTTTT.

The CDR3 region is CASLTAYSNQPQHF. The CDR3 DNA follows: TGTGCCAGTCTGACAGCTTATAGCAATCAGCCCCAGCATTTT. The V gene is TRBV6-1, the J gene TRBJ1-5, with a weak D call TRBD1 (5 bases). The V gene lost 9 bases and the J gene lost 0 bases, with 12 bases spanning the gap. Germline CDR1 and CDR2: MNHNS and SASEGT. This CDR3 has 14 amino acids.